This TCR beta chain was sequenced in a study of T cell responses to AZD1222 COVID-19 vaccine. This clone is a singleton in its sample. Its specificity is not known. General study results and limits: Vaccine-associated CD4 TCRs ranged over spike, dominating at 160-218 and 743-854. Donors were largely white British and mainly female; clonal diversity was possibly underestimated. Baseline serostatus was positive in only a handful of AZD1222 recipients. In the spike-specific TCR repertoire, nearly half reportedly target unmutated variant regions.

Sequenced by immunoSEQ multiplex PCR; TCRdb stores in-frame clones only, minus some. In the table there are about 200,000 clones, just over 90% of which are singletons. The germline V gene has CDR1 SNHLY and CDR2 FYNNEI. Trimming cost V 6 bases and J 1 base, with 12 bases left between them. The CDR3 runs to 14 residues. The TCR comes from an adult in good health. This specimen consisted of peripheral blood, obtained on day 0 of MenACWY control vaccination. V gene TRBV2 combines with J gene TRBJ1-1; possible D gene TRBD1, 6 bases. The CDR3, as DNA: TGTGCCAGCAGCCAGACAGGTGGGAACACTGAAGCTTTCTTT. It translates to CASSQTGGNTEAFF.